The source of this T cell receptor beta chain is a study of beta chain features in type 1 diabetes. About this clone itself: Its antigen is still unknown.

Investigators reverse transcribed all isolated RNA, so they sequenced expressed TCRB transcripts. Naive, central memory and regulatory T cell samples came to a mean of around 3.3 million reads. Data came from immunoSEQ multiplex PCR; TCRdb stores just in-frame clones and leaves some out. The sample contains 630,000 or so clones, 11% to 15% of which appear only once. Sorting that relied on CD45RO/CCR7/CD25/CD127/CD95/CD27 yielded CD4+ naive, central memory, regulatory and stem cell-like memory cells. Per the germline V gene, CDR1 is SEHNR and CDR2 is FQNEAQ (reference sequence). The ends lost 5 bases at V and 0 bases at J; junction bases unmatched: 8. This CDR3 is built from 16 residues. Study conclusions and caveats: Shortening that was moderate but significant affected the TCRB CDR3s of Type 1 diabetes patients in all four CD4+ subsets. Compared to healthy donors, patients appeared to have naive, central memory and Treg TCRB repertoires that were more alike.

The source material was naive CD4+ T cells from blood. The chain joins TRBV7-9 to TRBJ1-2; 8 nucleotides line up with TRBD1. The receptor's source is a man aged 18 to 29 with type 1 diabetes. CDR3 coding DNA: TGTGCCAGCAGCATCTGGGACAGGACCTCTAACTATGGCTACACCTTC. Translation: CASSIWDRTSNYGYTF.